The 15 T cell receptor beta chains below were found in one sample sequenced in a study of neoadjuvant nivolumab and ipilimumab in lung cancer. TCRdb's copy holds only in-frame clones and misses some; the assay was immunoSEQ multiplex PCR. The sample shows roughly 250 clones, 89% of them seen only once. The specimen comprised tumor tissue, sampled after neoadjuvant nivolumab, alone or with ipilimumab, at or shortly before surgery. These TCRs come from an adult with non-small cell lung cancer.

This clone was seen once. CDR3 bases: TGCGCCAGCAGCTTGGTTGGTGAAGATACGCAGTATTTT. This codes for CASSLVGEDTQYF. The V call is TRBV5-1, the J call TRBJ2-3, with D hard to call. V was pared by 0 bases and J by 5 bases, with 7 bases between. The CDR3 covers 13 residues. Germline V gene sequence: CDR1 SGHRS, CDR2 YFSETQ.

This clone was detected only once. V gene TRBV29-1 combines with J gene TRBJ1-2, with 7 bases that match TRBD1. This CDR3 contains 11 residues. The germline V gene encodes CDR1 SQVTM and CDR2 ANQGSEA. With 7 bases clipped from V and 7 bases from J, the junction kept 6 bases outside the gene matches. The CDR3 DNA sequence: TGCAGCGAACGACAGGGACCTGGCTACACCTTC. This gives the protein CSERQGPGYTF. Combining the CDR3 with reference TRBV29-1 and TRBJ1-2 gives the whole variable domain SAVISQKPSRDICQRGTSLTIQCQVDSQVTMMFWYRQQPGQSLTLIATANQGSEATYESGFVIDKFPISRPNLTFSTLTVSNMSPEDSSIYLCSERQGPGYTFGSGTRLTVV.

DNA of the CDR3: TGCAGCGGATCGGGCACAAACACTGAAGCTTTCTTT. It yields the protein CSGSGTNTEAFF. The chain carries TRBV29-1 and TRBJ1-1; D ambiguous. The CDR3 totals 12 residues. Trimming cost V 7 bases and J 2 bases, with 11 bases left between them. CDR1 is SQVTM, CDR2 ANQGSEA, per germline.

This rearrangement joins TRBV18 to TRBJ1-3; D is ambiguous. Trimming left V 2 bases short and J 2 bases short, with 7 bases between. The germline V gene encodes CDR1 KGHSH and CDR2 LQKENI. This CDR3 has 14 residues. The DNA of the CDR3 is TGTGCCAGCTCACCAGAAACTGCTGGAAACACCATATATTTT. Its translation is CASSPETAGNTIYF.

This chain joins TRBV7-2 and TRBJ2-1; 7 bases match TRBD1. V was pared by 5 bases and J by 2 bases, with 9 bases of the junction left unmatched. The V gene's germline CDR1 is SGHTA and CDR2 FQGNSA. The CDR3 consists of 16 residues. CDR3 bases: TGTGCCAGCAGCCGGGACAGCTCGGCCCCCTACAATGAGCAGTTCTTC. Encoded protein: CASSRDSSAPYNEQFF.

V gene TRBV11-2 combines with J gene TRBJ2-7; TRBD1 matches at 10 bases. Trimming at V came to 3 bases and at J to 3 bases, leaving 8 bases not matched to a gene. The CDR3 loop spans 16 amino acids. CDR1 and CDR2 (germline): SGHAT, FQNNGV. In DNA form, the CDR3 reads TGTGCCAGCAGCTTGACGGGGGACAGGGGACTCTACGAGCAGTACTTC. Its protein product is CASSLTGDRGLYEQYF.

This chain links TRBV19 with TRBJ1-5, with 7 bases lining up with TRBD1. Germline values: CDR1 LNHDA, CDR2 SQIVND (reference sequence). The V and J ends lost 0 bases and 9 bases, in that order; junction bases with no gene match: 14. CDR3 length: 17 residues. The CDR3 nucleotides are TGTGCCAGTAGTATAGATCAATCGGACAGGCTTCGCCGGCCCCAGCATTTT. Protein product: CASSIDQSDRLRRPQHF.

The chain is built from TRBV2 and TRBJ2-1, with 12 positions matching TRBD2. V lost 6 bases and J lost 9; bases outside the gene matches: 3. CDR3 size: 13 residues. Germline assignment: CDR1 SNHLY and CDR2 FYNNEI. The CDR3, as DNA: TGTGCCAGCAGGACTAGCGGGAGCTCTGAGCAGTTCTTC. Amino acids: CASRTSGSSEQFF.

The chain uses TRBV9 and TRBJ2-1; a possible D gene is TRBD2 (5 bases). The CDR3 sequence is 15 residues long. V was pared by 3 bases and J by 6 bases, with 16 bases between. CDR1 SGDLS and CDR2 YYNGEE come from the germline V gene. CDR3 sequence reads: CASSAQIGLSNEQFF. The DNA of the CDR3 is TGTGCCAGCAGCGCCCAAATCGGACTTTCCAATGAGCAGTTCTTC.

The chain employs TRBV28 and TRBJ1-5; 8 nucleotides agree with TRBD1. Germline CDR1 reads MDHEN; CDR2 reads SYDVKM. The CDR3 is 15 residues long. The ends lost 6 bases at V and 5 bases at J; junction bases unmatched: 9. CDR3 protein: CASRPGGLRYQPQHF. As DNA, the CDR3 is TGTGCCAGCAGGCCAGGGGGCCTTCGGTATCAGCCCCAGCATTTT. Combining the CDR3 with reference TRBV28 and TRBJ1-5 gives the whole variable domain DVKVTQSSRYLVKRTGEKVFLECVQDMDHENMFWYRQDPGLGLRLIYFSYDVKMKEKGDIPEGYSVSREKKERFSLILESASTNQTSMYLCASRPGGLRYQPQHFGDGTRLSIL.

The chain combines TRBV5-1 with TRBJ2-3, with TRBD2 as a possible D gene (6 bases). V shed 2 bases and J shed 4 bases, with 14 bases lying between them. The CDR3 sequence is 15 residues long. Germline V gene data show CDR1 as SGHRS and CDR2 as YFSETQ. The CDR3 sequence: CASSFTGTAPDTQYF. The CDR3 DNA reads as TGCGCCAGCAGCTTTACCGGGACTGCCCCAGATACGCAGTATTTT.

In DNA, the CDR3 is TGTGCCAGCAGTTACCTGGGACAGGGGGGCAATCAGCCCCAGCATTTT. Translated: CASSYLGQGGNQPQHF. The chain carries TRBV28 and TRBJ1-5, with 11 bases identical to TRBD1. Trimming took 4 bases from V and 2 from J; bases not matched to a gene: 4. CDR1 MDHEN and CDR2 SYDVKM come from the germline V gene. This CDR3 comprises 16 residues.

The chain couples TRBV5-4 to TRBJ1-1; D gene ambiguous. Germline CDR1 and CDR2: SGHNT and YYREEE (reference sequence). V lost 2 bases and J lost 5, with 7 bases in between. This CDR3 contains 12 residues. The CDR3 protein is CASSFGETEAFF. The CDR3 nucleotides are TGTGCCAGCAGCTTTGGGGAAACTGAAGCTTTCTTT.

V is TRBV7-9 and J is TRBJ2-1; possibly TRBD1 or TRBD2 for D (5 bases each). This CDR3 spans 14 amino acids. The germline gives CDR1 SEHNR, CDR2 FQNEAQ (reference sequence). V lost 0 bases and J lost 6, with 9 bases in between. CDR3 coding DNA: TGTGCCAGCAGCTTAGCGGGACGCCGCAATGAGCAGTTCTTC. This sequence encodes CASSLAGRRNEQFF. The full variable domain, in which reference TRBV7-9 and TRBJ2-1 provide the parts outside the CDR3, is DTGVSQNPRHKITKRGQNVTFRCDPISEHNRLYWYRQTLGQGPEFLTYFQNEAQLEKSRLLSDRFSAERPKGSFSTLEIQRTEQGDSAMYLCASSLAGRRNEQFFGPGTRLTVL.

The chain is built from TRBV6-5 and TRBJ1-2, with 7 bases aligning to TRBD1. This CDR3 is built from 16 residues. V was pared by 0 bases and J by 1 base, with 5 bases of the junction left unmatched. From germline, CDR1 is MNHEY and CDR2 SVGAGI. The CDR3 nucleotides are TGTGCCAGCAGTTACTCCCTGGACAGGCTTAACTATGGCTACACCTTC. It codes for CASSYSLDRLNYGYTF.